These 26 T cell receptor beta chains share one sample of origin, sequenced in a study of regulatory T cells in long-lasting Graves disease. Time point reported: persistent/refractory GD, antithyroid drugs over 5 years with positive TRAb. PBMCs provided the RNA from which the TCR library was made. Arm-PCR of CDR3 regions and iRepertoire HTBI primers were the basis on which TCR beta libraries were built. TCRdb independently ran MiXCR on the multiplex PCR reads; one entry per CDR3 protein. The profile shows 350,000 to 500,000 distinct CDR3 sequences, 21% of them singletons. Sample: peripheral blood mononuclear cells (PBMCs), taken when the disease was refractory, from a patient treated with antithyroid drugs. Receptor source: a female donor with Graves disease.

The sample holds many counts of this clonotype. The rearrangement joins TRBV28 to TRBJ1-1; tentative D call: TRBD1 (5 bases). Trimming stripped 3 bases from V and 0 bases from J, with 29 bases between. CDR1 and CDR2 (germline): MDHEN, SYDVKM. This CDR3 spans 21 amino acids. The chain's CDR3 is CASSFYWGPGGTESMNTEAFF. The CDR3 DNA is TGTGCCAGCAGTTTCTATTGGGGACCCGGGGGGACGGAGAGCATGAACACTGAAGCTTTCTTT.

Ten or more counts support this clonotype. The chain employs TRBV11-2 and TRBJ1-1, with 7 positions matching TRBD1. From germline, CDR1 is SGHAT and CDR2 FQNNGV. V dropped 5 bases and J dropped 1; count of bases not matched to a gene: 4. The CDR3 loop spans 14 amino acids. The CDR3 sequence is CASSTGQRNTEAFF. The DNA of the CDR3 is TGTGCCAGCAGCACGGGACAGCGGAACACTGAAGCTTTCTTT.

This clonotype has just a few counts. The genes are TRBV5-4 and TRBJ1-2; maybe TRBD1 (6 bases). This CDR3 is built from 15 residues. Between the trimmed V and J ends, which lost 4 bases and 3 bases, there was a span of 16 bases. Germline V gives CDR1 SGHNT, CDR2 YYREEE (reference sequence). The chain's CDR3 is CASSQGRGGDYGYTF. Written as DNA, the CDR3 is TGTGCCAGCAGCCAGGGCAGGGGCGGAGACTATGGCTACACCTTC. The entire variable domain, with the rest obtained from reference TRBV5-4 and TRBJ1-2, is as follows: ETGVTQSPTHLIKTRGQQVTLRCSSQSGHNTVSWYQQALGQGPQFIFQYYREEENGRGNFPPRFSGLQFPNYSSELNVNALELDDSALYLCASSQGRGGDYGYTFGSGTRLTVV.

CDR3 protein: CASNPPATSWDNGYTF. The DNA for the CDR3 is TGTGCCAGCAACCCACCCGCCACCTCCTGGGACAATGGCTACACCTTC. The V gene is TRBV2, the J gene TRBJ1-2, with D possibly TRBD1 on 6 matching bases. V was clipped by 7 bases and J by 6 bases, with 24 bases between them. Germline V lookup: CDR1 SNHLY, CDR2 FYNNEI. The CDR3 covers 16 residues.

At least ten counts were recorded for this clonotype. This chain joins TRBV12-3 or TRBV12-4 and TRBJ1-5; no definite D call. V was cut by 7 bases and J by 0 bases, with 10 bases left in between. The CDR3 has 14 amino acids. CDR3 sequence: CASKPGYSNQPQHF. The DNA for the CDR3 is TGTGCCAGCAAGCCGGGATATAGCAATCAGCCCCAGCATTTT.

The rearrangement joins TRBV14 to TRBJ1-2; D unclear. Germline CDR1 reads SGHDN; CDR2 reads FVKESK. The CDR3 is 15 residues long. The V end was cut by 1 base, the J end by 5 bases, with 14 bases between. The CDR3 here is CASSQAAVYEYGYTF. The CDR3 bases are TGTGCCAGCAGCCAAGCGGCAGTTTATGAGTATGGCTACACCTTC.

With respect to this clonotype: At one of its ends the junction is not consistent with the germline gene, which may arise from a read error. The V gene is TRBV28, the J gene TRBJ2-2; the D gene is possibly TRBD1 (6 bases). Germline V gene lookup returns CDR1 MDHEN and CDR2 SYDVKM. The length of the CDR3 is 17 residues. The CDR3 loop is CTSSLGQGINSTGELFF. CDR3 in DNA: TGTACCAGCAGTTTGGGCCAGGGGATAAATTCGACCGGGGAGCTGTTTTTT.

This clonotype was found many times. V and J are TRBV7-2 and TRBJ2-7; D not certain. CDR1 and CDR2 (germline): SGHTA, FQGNSA. CDR3 length equals 14 residues. Between the trimmed V and J ends, which lost 5 bases and 2 bases, there was a span of 13 bases. CDR3 protein: CASSPASGAYEQYF. The CDR3 DNA sequence: TGTGCCAGCAGCCCAGCTAGTGGAGCCTACGAGCAGTACTTC.

This sequence joins TRBV6-1 and TRBJ2-1; TRBD2 agrees at 7 bases. J was trimmed by 0 bases and V by 7 bases; bases with no gene match: 6. CDR1 MNHNS and CDR2 SASEGT come from the germline V gene. This CDR3 is built from 15 residues. The CDR3 coding sequence is TGTGCCAGCAATCTCGGCGGGAGCTCCTACAATGAGCAGTTCTTC. Amino acid sequence: CASNLGGSSYNEQFF.

Notes on this clonotype: A much larger clone lies one base from this, so it may be a read error. The chain couples TRBV28 to TRBJ1-4; unclear D gene. CDR1 and CDR2 (germline): MDHEN, SYDVKM. CDR3 length: 11 amino acids. The CDR3 DNA reads as TGTGTCAGCAGTGCAGCTCAAAAACTGTTTTTT. Translated, it gives CVSSAAQKLFF. Based on the CDR3 plus reference TRBV28 and TRBJ1-4, the full variable domain is DVKVTQSSRYLVKRTGEKVFLECVQDMDHENMFWYRQDPGLGLRLIYFSYDVKMKEKGDIPEGYSVSREKKERFSLILESASTNQTSMYLCVSSAAQKLFFGSGTQLSVL.

This clonotype was counted only a few times. The genes are TRBV6-1 and TRBJ2-2, with D hard to call. The CDR3 runs 14 residues. CDR1 is MNHNS and CDR2 is SASEGT in the germline V gene. Deletions cut 5 bases from V and 5 bases from J, with 12 bases between. The CDR3 nucleotides are TGTGCCAGCAGTCAATCGGCCCTGACCGGGGAGCTGTTTTTT. It yields the protein CASSQSALTGELFF.

This clonotype was observed at least ten times. The rearrangement uses TRBV28 and TRBJ2-7; either TRBD1 or TRBD2 may fit D (5 bases each). V lost 8 bases and J lost 2, with 13 bases in between. Per germline, CDR1 MDHEN and CDR2 SYDVKM. This CDR3 is 13 amino acids long. The CDR3 protein is CASAGTITYEQYF. The CDR3, as DNA: TGTGCCAGCGCCGGGACGATAACCTACGAGCAGTACTTC.

The table lists this clonotype with many counts. The chain carries TRBV28 and TRBJ2-7, with 7 bases matching TRBD1. The CDR3 consists of 15 residues. The junction had 9 bases not matched to a gene; V was cut back by 4 bases and J by 3 bases. The germline V gene encodes CDR1 MDHEN and CDR2 SYDVKM. CDR3 in amino acids: CASSSPGQRNYEQYF. In DNA, the CDR3 is TGTGCCAGCAGTTCTCCGGGACAGCGGAACTACGAGCAGTACTTC. The variable domain in full, completed from reference TRBV28 and TRBJ2-7, reads DVKVTQSSRYLVKRTGEKVFLECVQDMDHENMFWYRQDPGLGLRLIYFSYDVKMKEKGDIPEGYSVSREKKERFSLILESASTNQTSMYLCASSSPGQRNYEQYFGPGTRLTVT.

The sample holds many counts of this clonotype. The J gene is TRBJ2-7, the V gene TRBV27, with 8 bases fitting TRBD2. This CDR3 has 14 amino acids. Germline lookup yields CDR1 MNHEY and CDR2 SMNVEV (reference sequence). J was trimmed by 6 bases and V by 6 bases; bases with no gene match: 10. The CDR3 protein is CASSRPGTSSEQYF. CDR3 in DNA: TGTGCCAGCAGCCGTCCCGGGACTAGTTCCGAGCAGTACTTC.

The table lists this clonotype with many counts. The chain carries TRBV12-3 or TRBV12-4 and TRBJ1-1; tentatively, D is TRBD1 (6 bases). Trimming took 5 bases from V and 11 from J, leaving 21 bases between them. This CDR3 comprises 14 residues. CDR3 region: CASSRLRGPPSAFF. Here the CDR3 DNA reads TGTGCCAGCAGTCGACTCAGGGGACCCCCGTCGGCTTTCTTT.

A note on this clonotype: Since a much larger clone is just one base distant, this may be a read error. This chain joins TRBV28 and TRBJ1-2, with 10 nucleotides matching TRBD1. The CDR3 runs 14 residues. Germline V gene lookup returns CDR1 MDHEN and CDR2 SYDVKM. CDR3 residues: CAGSLGTGVPRYTF. CDR3 sequence (DNA): TGTGCCGGCAGTCTGGGGACAGGGGTGCCCCGCTACACCTTC.

This CDR3 is CASSLGGGINQPQHF. CDR3 DNA: TGCGCCAGCAGCTTGGGTGGGGGAATCAATCAGCCCCAGCATTTT. The rearrangement uses TRBV5-1 and TRBJ1-5; D is perhaps TRBD1 (5 bases). From germline, CDR1 is SGHRS and CDR2 YFSETQ. The length of the CDR3 is 15 residues. Trimming shortened V by 0 bases and J by 3 bases, and 10 bases separated the two germline ends.

On this clonotype itself: At one end, the junction sequence differs from germline, possibly due to a read error. The V and J genes are TRBV25-1 and TRBJ2-5, with a possible D match to TRBD1 (5 bases). Germline CDR1 and CDR2: MGHDK and SYGVNS. The length of the CDR3 is 13 residues. CDR3 in amino acids: CTSSRTGQETQYF. CDR3 nucleotides: TGTACCAGCAGCCGAACAGGACAAGAGACCCAGTACTTC.

This clonotype was seen ten or more times. V and J are TRBV2 and TRBJ2-7; TRBD1 aligns across 8 bases. This CDR3 spans 13 amino acids. V shed 6 bases, J shed 2 bases, and the junction held 3 bases outside the gene matches. CDR1 is SNHLY and CDR2 is FYNNEI in the germline V gene. The CDR3: CASRGDRTYEQYF. CDR3 nucleotide sequence: TGTGCCAGCAGGGGGGACAGGACCTACGAGCAGTACTTC.

This clonotype came up many times. This sequence joins TRBV28 and TRBJ2-7; D is unclear. This CDR3 contains 11 residues. With 3 bases removed from V and 3 bases from J, the gap between germline ends came to 3 bases. CDR1 and CDR2 from the germline V gene are MDHEN and SYDVKM. The CDR3 coding sequence is TGTGCCAGCAGTTTTTACTACGAGCAGTACTTC. Protein sequence: CASSFYYEQYF.

This clonotype occurred many times. This chain uses TRBV2 with TRBJ2-5; 7 nucleotides line up with TRBD1. Germline V gene lookup returns CDR1 SNHLY and CDR2 FYNNEI. The CDR3 totals 15 residues. The ends lost 6 bases at V and 2 bases at J; junction bases unmatched: 9. CDR3 amino acids: CASSLGQKRQETQYF. Here the CDR3 DNA reads TGTGCCAGCAGCTTGGGACAGAAAAGGCAAGAGACCCAGTACTTC.

This clonotype was found many times. This CDR3 is CASSQDHLDSPLHF. Written as DNA, the CDR3 is TGTGCCAGCAGCCAAGATCACCTCGATTCACCCCTCCACTTT. The rearrangement links TRBV3-1 to TRBJ1-6; D is unresolved. Trimming pared 0 bases from V and 8 bases from J, leaving 8 bases between. The CDR3 covers 14 residues. Germline values: CDR1 LGHDT, CDR2 YNNKEL (reference sequence).

Many counts were recorded for this clonotype. The chain is built from TRBV20-1 and TRBJ1-2; TRBD1 matches at 9 bases. The germline V gene encodes CDR1 DFQATT and CDR2 SNEGSKA (reference sequence). CDR3 length equals 11 residues. V was pared by 5 bases and J by 5 bases, with 0 bases of the junction left unmatched. The CDR3 coding sequence is TGCAGTGCTGGACAGGGGTATGGCTACACCTTC. Encoded protein: CSAGQGYGYTF.

V gene TRBV5-1 combines with J gene TRBJ2-5, with D tentatively TRBD1 (5 bases). Germline V CDR1 and CDR2: SGHRS, YFSETQ. With 4 bases removed from V and 5 bases from J, the gap between germline ends came to 15 bases. CDR3 length: 14 amino acids. The CDR3 nucleotides read TGCGCCAGCAGCAAGACAGACCTCCGTGAGACCCAGTACTTC. It translates to CASSKTDLRETQYF. The variable domain in full, with the rest retrieved from reference TRBV5-1 and TRBJ2-5, is KAGVTQTPRYLIKTRGQQVTLSCSPISGHRSVSWYQQTPGQGLQFLFEYFSETQRNKGNFPGRFSGRQFSNSRSEMNVSTLELGDSALYLCASSKTDLRETQYFGPGTRLLVL.

The chain recombines TRBV18 with TRBJ1-5; unclear D gene. CDR1 is KGHSH, CDR2 LQKENI, per germline. The CDR3 totals 15 residues. The V end was cut by 0 bases, the J end by 0 bases, with 6 bases between. The CDR3 sequence: CASSPPPGSNQPQHF. The CDR3 DNA follows: TGTGCCAGCTCACCACCGCCAGGTAGCAATCAGCCCCAGCATTTT.

The chain carries TRBV20-1 and TRBJ2-5; tentative D call: TRBD2 (6 bases). The CDR3 length is 13 residues. Per the germline V gene, CDR1 is DFQATT and CDR2 is SNEGSKA (reference sequence). Trimming stripped 0 bases from V and 4 bases from J, with 9 bases between. The CDR3 nucleotides read TGCAGTGCTAGAGATCTTAGCGGAGAGACCCAGTACTTC. This gives the protein CSARDLSGETQYF.